The entry below describes one T cell receptor beta chain. What it recognizes is unknown. The trim removed 1 base at V and 3 bases at J, leaving 3 bases unmatched. CDR1 and CDR2 (germline): MGHRA, YSYEKL. The CDR3 covers 15 residues. The entry originates in a study of shared clonotypes between healthy human individuals. Study-wide results and caveats: Sampling used blood alone; tissue repertoires probably differ.

Both subsets, CD45RA+ naive and CD45RA-negative memory, were split from the CD4+ cells. The method was immunoSEQ multiplex PCR; TCRdb's version includes in-frame clones alone and lacks a portion of them. This sample has about 1 million clones, with about 70% found just once. The chain combines TRBV4-1 with TRBJ2-3; TRBD2 matches at 8 bases. The sequencing sample was made of memory CD4+ T cells sorted from blood. Subset meaning: CD45RA-negative fraction. The source of this sequence is a man younger than 35 in good health. CDR3 loop: CASSQVGGATDTQYF. The DNA for the CDR3 is TGCGCCAGCAGCCAAGTCGGGGGGGCGACAGATACGCAGTATTTT.